At least ten counts were recorded for the clone carrying this T cell receptor beta chain. Its cognate antigen is unknown. The data originate from a study of regulatory T cells in long-lasting Graves disease. Study conclusions and caveats: TCR diversity was lower in persistent Graves' patients (versus newly diagnosed ones).

V lost 7 bases, J lost 3 bases, and 27 bases lay in between. The CDR3 contains 19 residues. Germline V gene lookup returns CDR1 MNHNS and CDR2 SASEGT. Sample time point: newly diagnosed GD, antithyroid drugs for less than 3 months. Generation of the TCR library employed RNA extracted from PBMCs. According to the study, TCR beta libraries were built with iRepertoire HTBI primers and CDR3-region Arm-PCR. TCRdb reprocessed the multiplex PCR reads via MiXCR and lists one record per CDR3 protein. The table has more than 300,000 distinct CDR3 sequences, about 11% seen once; the top ten hold about 19%. This same sample was also part of a study on T cells in Graves' hyperthyroidism and ophthalmopathy.

This receptor was identified in a woman aged 18-29 years with Graves disease. This sequence joins TRBV6-1 and TRBJ2-2, with D perhaps assigned TRBD1 or TRBD2 (5 bases each). The sequencing used peripheral blood mononuclear cells (PBMCs), collected at new diagnosis, from a patient treated with antithyroid drugs. Written as DNA, the CDR3 is TGTGCCAGCACTTCCCCCCCAAGATTCGGGACGTCCGACACCGGGGAGCTGTTTTTT. This sequence encodes CASTSPPRFGTSDTGELFF.